The source of this TCR beta chain is a study of blood T cell repertoires in COVID-19. Study overall: Both acute and convalescent COVID-19 samples were obtained from the United States, Italy and Spain. Nucleic acid was either cDNA or gDNA, and it came from T cells, B-cell-depleted T cells, or PBMCs.

As originally analysed: Reference gene primers were amplified, and this amplification served to estimate nucleated cell counts. Assay used: immunoSEQ multiplex PCR; TCRdb lists only in-frame clones, some missing. The V and J calls and clone size were taken over from that table, and D and trimming were inferred from the DNA. The sample records about 300,000 clones, 88% being singletons. Germline V lookup: CDR1 LNHDA, CDR2 SQIVND (reference sequence). With 7 bases clipped from V and 5 bases from J, the junction kept 9 bases outside the gene matches. CDR3 length: 15 residues. Sequencing was performed on peripheral blood. The chain employs TRBV19 and TRBJ1-5, with 9 bases that match TRBD1. The TCR was taken from a woman in her twenties or thirties who had recovered from COVID-19. Here the CDR3 reads CASNPRTGDYQPQHF. CDR3 DNA sequence: TGTGCCAGTAACCCGAGGACAGGGGATTATCAGCCCCAGCATTTT.